This T cell receptor beta chain derives from a study of T-cell reconstitution after alpha-beta-depleted transplantation in children. Construction of the TCRbeta library involved unique molecular identifiers. From the PCR reads, TCRdb called clonotypes with MiXCR, one entry per CDR3 protein. The sample carries about 110,000 distinct CDR3 sequences, under 13% recorded once. Germline lookup yields CDR1 MNHEY and CDR2 SVGAGI. Trimming removed 0 bases at V and 4 bases at J, with 10 bases between. The CDR3 has 14 residues. This clonotype was counted at least ten times. This chain uses TRBV6-5 with TRBJ2-7, with D hard to call. This sequence originates from a human donor who donated a stem cell graft to a child with acute lymphoblastic leukemia. This sample comprised PBMCs from the stem cell graft donor, obtained from the stem cell graft. CDR3 bases: TGTGCCAGCAGTTACTCGGGTCAGCCATACGAGCAGTACTTC. It yields the protein CASSYSGQPYEQYF.